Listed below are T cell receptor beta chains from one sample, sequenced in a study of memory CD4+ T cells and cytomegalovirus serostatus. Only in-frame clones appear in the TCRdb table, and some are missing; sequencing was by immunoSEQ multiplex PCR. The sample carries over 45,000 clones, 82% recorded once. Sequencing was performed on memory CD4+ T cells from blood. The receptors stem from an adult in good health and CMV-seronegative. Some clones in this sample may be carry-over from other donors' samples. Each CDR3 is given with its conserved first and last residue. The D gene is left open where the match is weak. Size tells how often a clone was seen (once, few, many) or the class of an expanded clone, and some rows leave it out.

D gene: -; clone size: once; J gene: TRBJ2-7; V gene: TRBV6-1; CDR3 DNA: TGTGCCAGCGGTGGACAGAACTCCTACGAGCAGTACTTC; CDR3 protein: CASGGQNSYEQYF
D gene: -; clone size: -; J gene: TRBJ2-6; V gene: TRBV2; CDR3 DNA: TGTGCCAGCAGTGTTGACATGCCTGGGGCCAACGTCCTGACTTTC; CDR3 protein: CASSVDMPGANVLTF
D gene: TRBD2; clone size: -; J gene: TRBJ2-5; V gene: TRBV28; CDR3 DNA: TGTGCCAGCAGTTCGTCGGGAGGGCCCGTGAAGACCCAGTACTTC; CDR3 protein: CASSSSGGPVKTQYF
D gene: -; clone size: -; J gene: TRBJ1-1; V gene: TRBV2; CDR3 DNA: TGTGCCAGCAGTGGTCCTGCCTATAACACTGAAGCTTTCTTT; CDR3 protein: CASSGPAYNTEAFF
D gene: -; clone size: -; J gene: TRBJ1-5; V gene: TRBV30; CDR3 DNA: TGTGCCTGGAGCGCTGACATGGGCAAGCCCCAGCATTTT; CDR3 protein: CAWSADMGKPQHF
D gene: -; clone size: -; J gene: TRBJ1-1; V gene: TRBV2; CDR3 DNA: TGTGCCAGCAGTCCCCTAGTAGCACGGGGGCAAGCTTTCTTT; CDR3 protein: CASSPLVARGQAFF
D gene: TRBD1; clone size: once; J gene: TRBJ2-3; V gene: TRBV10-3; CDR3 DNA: TGTGCCATCAGTGCTCAGGGGGGCACAGATACGCAGTATTTT; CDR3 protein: CAISAQGGTDTQYF
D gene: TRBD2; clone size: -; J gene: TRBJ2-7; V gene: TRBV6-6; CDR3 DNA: TGTGCCAGCAGGCAGCGGGACTACGAGCAGTACTTC; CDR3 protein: CASRQRDYEQYF
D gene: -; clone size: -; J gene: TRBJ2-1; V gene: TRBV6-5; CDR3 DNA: TGTGCCAGCAGATCCGGGACGCAAAATGAGCAGTTCTTC; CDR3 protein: CASRSGTQNEQFF
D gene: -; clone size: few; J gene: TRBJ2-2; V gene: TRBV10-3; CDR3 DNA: TGTGCCATCAGTGAGGCGGGACCATTGGGGGAGCTGTTTTTT; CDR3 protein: CAISEAGPLGELFF
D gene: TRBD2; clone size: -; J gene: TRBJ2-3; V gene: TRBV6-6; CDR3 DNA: TGTGCCAGCAGTCGCCCGGGGTCTGCGGGAGGAGATACGCAGTATTTT; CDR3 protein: CASSRPGSAGGDTQYF
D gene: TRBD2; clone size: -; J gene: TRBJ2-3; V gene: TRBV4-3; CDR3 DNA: TGCGCCAGCAGCCCGGGGACTAGCGCAAGCCGCTACACAGATACGCAGTATTTT; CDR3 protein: CASSPGTSASRYTDTQYF
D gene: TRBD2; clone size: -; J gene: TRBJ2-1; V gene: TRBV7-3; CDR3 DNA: TGTGCCAGCAGCTTAATCGGGCTAGCGGGAGCCAATGAGCAGTTCTTC; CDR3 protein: CASSLIGLAGANEQFF
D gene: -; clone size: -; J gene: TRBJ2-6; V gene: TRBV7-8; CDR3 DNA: TGTGCCAGCAGCTTAGGGACAGCACGCTCTGGGGCCAACGTCCTGACTTTC; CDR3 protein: CASSLGTARSGANVLTF
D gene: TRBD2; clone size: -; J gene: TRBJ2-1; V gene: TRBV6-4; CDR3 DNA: TGTGCCAGCAGTCTAGCGGGAGGGCCCTACAATGAGCAGTTCTTC; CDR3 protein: CASSLAGGPYNEQFF
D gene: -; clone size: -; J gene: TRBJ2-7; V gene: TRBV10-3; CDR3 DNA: TGTGCCATCAGTGAGCCTAAGCGGGCATCCTACGAGCAGTACTTC; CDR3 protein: CAISEPKRASYEQYF
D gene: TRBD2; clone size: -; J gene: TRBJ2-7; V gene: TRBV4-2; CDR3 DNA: TGTGCCAGCAGCCAAACCCCTACCGGGACTAGCGGCTACGAGCAGTACTTC; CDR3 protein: CASSQTPTGTSGYEQYF
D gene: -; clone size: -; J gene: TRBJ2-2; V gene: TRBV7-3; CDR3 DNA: TGTGCCAGCAGCCCCGGGACGAACACCGGGGAGCTGTTTTTT; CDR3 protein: CASSPGTNTGELFF
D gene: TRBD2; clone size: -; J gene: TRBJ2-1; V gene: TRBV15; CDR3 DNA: TGTGCCACCAGCACCCCTAGCGGTTACAATGAGCAGTTCTTC; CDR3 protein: CATSTPSGYNEQFF
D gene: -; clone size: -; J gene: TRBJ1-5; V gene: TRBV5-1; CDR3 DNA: TGCGCCAGCAGCTTGAGCAGTGGCAATCAGCCCCAGCATTTT; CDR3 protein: CASSLSSGNQPQHF
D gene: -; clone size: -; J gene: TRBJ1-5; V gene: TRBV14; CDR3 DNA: TGTGCCAGCAGCCGCTTACCGCCGAGAAGACAGCCCCAGCATTTT; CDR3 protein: CASSRLPPRRQPQHF
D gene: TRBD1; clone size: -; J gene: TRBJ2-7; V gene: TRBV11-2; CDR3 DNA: TGTGCCAGCAGCGAACCGGGACAGGGACGCTACGAGCAGTACTTC; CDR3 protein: CASSEPGQGRYEQYF
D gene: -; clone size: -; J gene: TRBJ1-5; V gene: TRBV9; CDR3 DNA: TGTGCCAGCAGCGTAAACGGAGGGTTCAATCAGCCCCAGCATTTT; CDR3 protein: CASSVNGGFNQPQHF
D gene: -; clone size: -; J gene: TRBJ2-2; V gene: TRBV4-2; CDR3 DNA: TGTGCCAGCAGCCAAGATCGGTTGGGAGTAGGCACCGGGGAGCTGTTTTTT; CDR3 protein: CASSQDRLGVGTGELFF
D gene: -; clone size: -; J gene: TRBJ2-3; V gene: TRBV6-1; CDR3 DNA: TGTGCCAGCCTATATCGGGGAGATACGCAGTATTTT; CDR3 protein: CASLYRGDTQYF
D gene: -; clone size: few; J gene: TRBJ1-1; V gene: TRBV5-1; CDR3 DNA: TGCGCCAGCAGCTTGAAGGGGACCGACACTGAAGCTTTCTTT; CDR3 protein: CASSLKGTDTEAFF
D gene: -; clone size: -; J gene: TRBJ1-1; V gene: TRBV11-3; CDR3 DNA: TGTGCCAGCAGCCGCTCTACACTCACTGAAGCTTTCTTT; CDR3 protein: CASSRSTLTEAFF
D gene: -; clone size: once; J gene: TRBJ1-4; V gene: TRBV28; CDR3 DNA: TGTGCCAGCAGTAAAACAGGATCAACTAATGAAAAACTGTTTTTT; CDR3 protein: CASSKTGSTNEKLFF
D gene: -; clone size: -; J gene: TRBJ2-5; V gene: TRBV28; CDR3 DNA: TGTGCCAGCAGTTCCAACAGGGATCTACAAGAGACCCAGTACTTC; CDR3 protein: CASSSNRDLQETQYF
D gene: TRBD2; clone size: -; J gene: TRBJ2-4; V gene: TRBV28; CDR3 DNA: TGTGCCACCCTCGGACAAGCGGGGGGAAACGCCAAAAACATTCAGTACTTC; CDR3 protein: CATLGQAGGNAKNIQYF
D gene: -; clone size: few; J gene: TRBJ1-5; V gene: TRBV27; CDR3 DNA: TGTGCCAGCAGTTTAGTGGGGGATAGCAATCAGCCCCAGCATTTT; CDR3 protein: CASSLVGDSNQPQHF
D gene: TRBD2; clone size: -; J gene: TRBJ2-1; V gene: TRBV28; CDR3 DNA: TGTGCCAGCAGTTTAAGGGTGCTAGCGGGTCAGAATGAGCAGTTCTTC; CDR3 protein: CASSLRVLAGQNEQFF
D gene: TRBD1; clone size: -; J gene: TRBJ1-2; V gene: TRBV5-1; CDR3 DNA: TGCGCCAGCTTTCCGGGACAGGGTGGAGCTAACTATGGCTACACCTTC; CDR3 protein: CASFPGQGGANYGYTF
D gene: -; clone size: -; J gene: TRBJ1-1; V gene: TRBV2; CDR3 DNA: TGTGCCACCTCAGGGCGCACTGAAGCTTTCTTT; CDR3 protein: CATSGRTEAFF
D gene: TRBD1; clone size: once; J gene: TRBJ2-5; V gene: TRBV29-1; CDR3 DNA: TGCAGCGTTAACGGACAGGGAGCCGGAGAGACCCAGTACTTC; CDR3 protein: CSVNGQGAGETQYF
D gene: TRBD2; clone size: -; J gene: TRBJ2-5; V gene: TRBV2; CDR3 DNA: TGTGCCTCTGCTTGGCGGGAGGGAGAGACCCAGTACTTC; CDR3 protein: CASAWREGETQYF
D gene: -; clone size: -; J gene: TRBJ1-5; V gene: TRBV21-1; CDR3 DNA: TGTGCCAGCAGCAATTACAGGGGCTATAGCAATCAGCCCCAGCATTTT; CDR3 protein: CASSNYRGYSNQPQHF
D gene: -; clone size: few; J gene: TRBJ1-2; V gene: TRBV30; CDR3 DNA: TGTGCCTGGAATGGCTACACCTTC; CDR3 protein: CAWNGYTF
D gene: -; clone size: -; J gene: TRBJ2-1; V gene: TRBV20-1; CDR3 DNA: TGCAGTGTGGAAGCCTACAATGAGCAGTTCTTC; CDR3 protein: CSVEAYNEQFF
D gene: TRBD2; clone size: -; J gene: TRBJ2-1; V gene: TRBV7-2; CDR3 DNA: TGTGCCAGCAGCTCCGGGACTAGCGGGAGAGAAGAGCAGTTCTTC; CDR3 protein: CASSSGTSGREEQFF
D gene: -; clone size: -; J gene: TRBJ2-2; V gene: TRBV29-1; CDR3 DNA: TGCAGCGTTGCCGGCCCGGGCGTCTCCCGGGAGCTGTTTTTT; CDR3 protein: CSVAGPGVSRELFF
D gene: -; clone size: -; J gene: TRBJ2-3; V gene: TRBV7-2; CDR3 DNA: TGTGCCAGCAGCTTAATTCCGCTCGCAGATACGCAGTATTTT; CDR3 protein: CASSLIPLADTQYF
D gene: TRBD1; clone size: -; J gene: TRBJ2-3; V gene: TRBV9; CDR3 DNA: TGTGCCAGCAGCTTTGGACAGGGCGGGTCAGATACGCAGTATTTT; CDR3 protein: CASSFGQGGSDTQYF
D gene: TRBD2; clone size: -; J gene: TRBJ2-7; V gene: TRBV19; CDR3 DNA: TGTGCCAGTAGTATACTAGCGGGAACGCATTCCGAGCAGTACTTC; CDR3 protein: CASSILAGTHSEQYF
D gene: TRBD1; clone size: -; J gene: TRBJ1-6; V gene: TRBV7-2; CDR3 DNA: TGTGCCAGCAGGCAACGACAGGGTTGGGATTCACCCCTCCACTTT; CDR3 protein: CASRQRQGWDSPLHF
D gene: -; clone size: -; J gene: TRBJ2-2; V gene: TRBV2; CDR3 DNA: TGTGCCAGCCGCCAGGAGAGCACCGGGGAGCTGTTTTTT; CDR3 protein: CASRQESTGELFF
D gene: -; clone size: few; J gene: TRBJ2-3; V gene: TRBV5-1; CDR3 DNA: TGCGCCAGCAGCTTGGCCTGGGACCCGAGCACAGATACGCAGTATTTT; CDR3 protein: CASSLAWDPSTDTQYF
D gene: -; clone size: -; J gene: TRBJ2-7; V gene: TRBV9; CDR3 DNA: TGTGCCAGCAGCCTAGGGGGTATCGAGCAGTACTTC; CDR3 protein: CASSLGGIEQYF
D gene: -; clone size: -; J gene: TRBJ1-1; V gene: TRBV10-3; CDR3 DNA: TGTGCCATCACGCTTGGCAGGGGGAACACTGAAGCTTTCTTT; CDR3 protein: CAITLGRGNTEAFF
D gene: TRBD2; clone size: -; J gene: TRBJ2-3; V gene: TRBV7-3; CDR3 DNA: TGTGCCAGCAGCCCCGGGACTAGCGGGAGTGGGTGGGCAGATACGCAGTATTTT; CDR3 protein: CASSPGTSGSGWADTQYF
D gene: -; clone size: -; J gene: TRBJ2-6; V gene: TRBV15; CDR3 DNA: TGTGCCACCAGCAGAGGGCGAGGCTCCGGGGCCAACGTCCTGACTTTC; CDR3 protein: CATSRGRGSGANVLTF
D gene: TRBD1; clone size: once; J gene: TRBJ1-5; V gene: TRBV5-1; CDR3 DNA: TGCGCCAGCAGCTTGTTAGTGCCAGGGGGCCGGGATAGTCAGCCCCAGCATTTT; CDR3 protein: CASSLLVPGGRDSQPQHF
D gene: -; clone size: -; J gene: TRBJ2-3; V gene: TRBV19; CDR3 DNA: TGTGCCACCTCAACCTCGGGGGCGCAGTATTTT; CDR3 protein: CATSTSGAQYF
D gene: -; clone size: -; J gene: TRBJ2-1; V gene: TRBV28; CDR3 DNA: TGTGCCAGCCGCCCCGTAAAGGGTTCGGGACTCGCGTCGGACAATGAGCAGTTCTTC; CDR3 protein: CASRPVKGSGLASDNEQFF